A selection of T cell receptor beta chains follows, all from one sample in a study of CD8+CD57+ T cells in acquired aplastic anemia. TCRdb processed the reads anew with MiXCR; each CDR3 protein has one entry. The sample carries a few hundred thousand distinct CDR3 sequences, 82% recorded once. The sequenced sample consisted of sorted CD4+, CD8+, or CD8+CD57+ T cells (not recorded which) from PBMCs. The origin of the receptors is a human donor with aplastic anemia. CDR3s leave out the opening cysteine and the closing phenylalanine or tryptophan. Fields, in order: CDR3 length, J gene, V gene, CDR3 protein.

12 TRBJ2-3 TRBV7-9 ASSNPRETQNYY
14 TRBJ2-1 TRBV7-9 ASSHQGIGGSNEQF
12 TRBJ1-1 TRBV19 ASSIRRLNNEAF
9 TRBJ2-7 TRBV2 ASSEEREQY
13 TRBJ2-7 TRBV4-3 ASSGGGTATYEQY
15 TRBJ2-6 TRBV5-4 ASSFTSGTSGANVLT
12 TRBJ2-5 TRBV24-1 ATSTSRRKDTQY
10 TRBJ2-3 TRBV5-8 ASSGETHTQY
12 TRBJ2-3 TRBV9 ASSLGGTALTHD
11 TRBJ2-3 TRBV7-8 ASSFAGGPTTQ
12 TRBJ2-5 TRBV15 ATSEGASQETQY
13 TRBJ1-6 TRBV9 ASSVGSDTQYFVH
13 TRBJ2-3 TRBV12-3/TRBV12-4 ASSSTSGRAGTQY
12 TRBJ1-2 TRBV20-1 SASRGTGNYGYT
12 TRBJ1-5 TRBV7-9 ASSVAGSYEPKV
12 TRBJ2-3 TRBV2 ASSEAGGPDPQY
13 TRBJ2-1 TRBV19 ASSISNGAYNEQF
13 TRBJ1-1 TRBV7-9 ASSLERSYGANAF
13 TRBJ1-2 TRBV7-9 ASSWRKGSRCGYT
11 TRBJ1-1 TRBV10-3 AISYVRGTEAF
13 NA TRBV10-1 ASSRDQSSYNEQF
13 TRBJ1-6 TRBV7-2 ASSLGDRDGSPLH
15 TRBJ1-1 TRBV6-1 ASKQEGFGQGNTEAF
10 TRBJ2-1 TRBV15 ATSGDGNQQF
14 TRBJ2-1 TRBV20-1 SARALPGESYNEQF
10 TRBJ2-4 TRBV5-8 ASSFTSDIQY
14 TRBJ1-6 TRBV2 ASRNHRGRADSPLH
14 TRBJ2-1 TRBV7-2 ASSFKRGAECDEQF
13 TRBJ1-1 TRBV7-9 ASSLDGGGTNEAF
15 TRBJ2-6 TRBV7-8 ASSLAGGPAAQNVLT
13 TRBJ1-2 TRBV7-2 ASSFRQGATYGYT
12 TRBJ2-3 TRBV11-3 ASSLDLTGGTQY
15 TRBJ2-6 TRBV5-5 ASSLGAVPSGANVLT